These 28 T cell receptor beta chains originate from one sample sequenced in a study of blood T cell repertoires in COVID-19. Sequencing used immunoSEQ multiplex PCR; TCRdb keeps in-frame clones, though not all of them. The sample lists over 250,000 clones; roughly 90% were seen once. Material for sequencing was peripheral blood. The receptor source for this set is a man between 50 and 59 years old with acute or convalescent COVID-19.

The chain joins TRBV4-2 to TRBJ2-3; the D is unclear. The CDR3 runs to 16 residues. The V gene lost 1 base and the J gene lost 1 base, with 12 bases spanning the gap. CDR1 is LGHNA and CDR2 is YNFKEQ in the germline V gene. The CDR3 spells CASSQAPTGRTDTQYF. Here the CDR3 DNA reads TGTGCCAGCAGCCAAGCCCCGACTGGTCGCACAGATACGCAGTATTTT.

This chain connects TRBV29-1 to TRBJ1-2; the D is unclear. The CDR3 covers 14 residues. Trimming removed 0 bases at V and 8 bases at J, with 16 bases between. CDR1 is SQVTM, CDR2 ANQGSEA, per germline. CDR3 loop: CSVEDPFGKGGYTF. The CDR3 nucleotides are TGCAGCGTTGAAGACCCGTTCGGGAAGGGAGGCTACACCTTC.

This clone showed up just once. The rearrangement uses TRBV5-6 and TRBJ2-1; D not certain. Between the trimmed V and J ends, which lost 2 bases and 4 bases, there was a span of 10 bases. The germline V gene has CDR1 SGHDT and CDR2 YYEEEE. The CDR3 loop spans 14 amino acids. DNA for the CDR3: TGTGCCAGCAGCTTCCCTTCGTTGTACAATGAGCAGTTCTTC. This sequence encodes CASSFPSLYNEQFF.

This clone was observed once. The chain links TRBV7-9 to TRBJ1-2; 7 bases line up with TRBD1. Unmatched junction bases numbered 8, after V lost 5 bases and J lost 8 bases. The germline CDR1 and CDR2 sequences are SEHNR and FQNEAQ (reference sequence). The CDR3 has 13 residues. CDR3 loop: CASSPTGNEGYTF. Here the CDR3 DNA reads TGTGCCAGCAGCCCGACAGGGAATGAAGGCTACACCTTC.

This clone has only one observation. This sequence joins TRBV5-6 and TRBJ1-1; D may be TRBD1 (6 bases). This CDR3 comprises 17 residues. Germline-derived CDR1 and CDR2 are SGHDT and YYEEEE. With 4 bases removed from V and 0 bases from J, the gap between germline ends came to 19 bases. The CDR3 here is CASSPDPQDRMNTEAFF. The CDR3 bases are TGTGCCAGCAGCCCCGACCCCCAAGACAGGATGAACACTGAAGCTTTCTTT.

V is TRBV7-3 and J is TRBJ1-1; possibly TRBD1 for D (5 bases). Germline lookup yields CDR1 SGHTA and CDR2 FQGTGA. Trimming shortened V by 7 bases and J by 1 base, and 10 bases separated the two germline ends. CDR3 length: 13 residues. The CDR3 region has the DNA TGTGCCAGCACCCTGACAGCGAACACTGAAGCTTTCTTT. The encoded protein is CASTLTANTEAFF. Full variable domain (outside the CDR3, taken from reference TRBV7-3 and TRBJ1-1): GAGVSQTPSNKVTEKGKYVELRCDPISGHTALYWYRQSLGQGPEFLIYFQGTGAADDSGLPNDRFFAVRPEGSVSTLKIQRTERGDSAVYLCASTLTANTEAFFGQGTRLTVV.

This clone turned up a few times. This chain uses TRBV2 with TRBJ2-1, with 11 positions matching TRBD2. CDR3 size: 15 residues. The V segment lost 6 bases and the J segment 4 bases; nucleotides outside the gene matches: 5. Germline CDR1 and CDR2: SNHLY and FYNNEI. The CDR3 spells CASRPLAGGYNEQFF. The CDR3 coding sequence is TGTGCCAGCAGGCCCCTAGCGGGGGGTTACAATGAGCAGTTCTTC.

Only a few counts were recorded for this clone. The chain is built from TRBV15 and TRBJ1-1; weak D call: TRBD1 (6 bases). The germline V gene has CDR1 LNHNV and CDR2 YYDKDF (reference sequence). V lost 6 bases, J lost 4 bases, and 18 bases lay in between. The CDR3 runs 15 residues. The CDR3 bases are TGTGCCACCAGGCGGGGGGGCGCTTCGCCCACTGAAGCTTTCTTT. It codes for CATRRGGASPTEAFF.

Only a few counts were recorded for this clone. The sample contains more than one DNA sequence encoding this CDR3. This chain joins TRBV9 and TRBJ2-7, with unresolved D. CDR1 and CDR2 from the germline V gene are SGDLS and YYNGEE. The CDR3 is 14 amino acids. The ends were cut back, 0 bases at V and 1 base at J, with 8 bases in the middle. CDR3 nucleotides: TGTGCCAGCAGCGTAGATCACTCTTCCTACGAGCAGTACTTC. It encodes CASSVDHSSYEQYF.

The V call is TRBV5-1, the J call TRBJ2-1; 11 nucleotides agree with TRBD2. The J segment lost 9 bases and the V segment lost 4 bases, leaving 15 bases of the junction unmatched. In germline, CDR1 is SGHRS, CDR2 YFSETQ. CDR3 length: 17 residues. As DNA, the CDR3 is TGCGCCAGCAGCACTCTAACTAGCGGGGGCCCGTCCGGTGAGCAGTTCTTC. As protein: CASSTLTSGGPSGEQFF.

The chain links TRBV27 to TRBJ2-7; 9 nucleotides match TRBD1. This CDR3 region has 15 residues. Per the germline V gene, CDR1 is MNHEY and CDR2 is SMNVEV (reference sequence). Losses at the gene ends were 6 bases for V and 3 bases for J; bases not matched to a gene: 9. CDR3 nucleotide sequence: TGTGCCAGCAGCCGATTGGGACAGGGTCTCTACGAGCAGTACTTC. It codes for CASSRLGQGLYEQYF.

This chain joins TRBV19 and TRBJ2-1; 8 nucleotides line up with TRBD2. V lost 6 bases to trimming and J lost 2 bases; unmatched junction nucleotides: 6. CDR3 length equals 15 residues. The germline V gene has CDR1 LNHDA and CDR2 SQIVND (reference sequence). CDR3 residues: CASSPAGGAYNEQFF. CDR3 coding DNA: TGTGCCAGTAGCCCTGCGGGGGGAGCCTACAATGAGCAGTTCTTC.

This clone was counted at least ten times. This chain links TRBV4-1 with TRBJ2-5, with 9 positions matching TRBD2. Germline V gene lookup returns CDR1 MGHRA and CDR2 YSYEKL. The V gene end was trimmed by 0 bases and the J gene end by 6 bases; junction bases not matched to a gene: 11. CDR3 length equals 17 residues. Written as DNA, the CDR3 is TGCGCCAGCAGCCAAGATGAGGGCGGGGGGGCCCGGAAGACCCAGTACTTC. Its translation: CASSQDEGGGARKTQYF.

V and J are TRBV10-1 and TRBJ2-2; possible D gene TRBD1, 5 bases. The V gene lost 7 bases and the J gene lost 2 bases, with 11 bases spanning the gap. The CDR3 sequence is 14 residues long. Germline lookup yields CDR1 WNHNN and CDR2 SYGVQD (reference sequence). This chain's CDR3 is CASTDRPNTGELFF. The CDR3 coding sequence is TGCGCCAGCACAGACAGACCTAACACCGGGGAGCTGTTTTTT.

In its sample, this clone was seen a few times. The chain couples TRBV2 to TRBJ1-5; TRBD1 matches 9 bases. The trim removed 4 bases at V and 6 bases at J, leaving 10 bases unmatched. This CDR3 has 16 amino acids. The V gene's germline CDR1 is SNHLY and CDR2 FYNNEI. The CDR3 nucleotides read TGTGCCAGCAGTGTATCGGACAGGGGTGTTATTCAGCCCCAGCATTTT. This codes for CASSVSDRGVIQPQHF.

This rearrangement joins TRBV7-9 to TRBJ2-1, with a weak D call TRBD1 (7 bases). V dropped 5 bases and J dropped 3 bases, with 17 bases sitting between them. Germline CDR1 is SEHNR and CDR2 is FQNEAQ (reference sequence). The CDR3 is 16 residues long. The CDR3 here is CASSLEPQGGYNEQFF. Written as DNA, the CDR3 is TGTGCCAGCAGCCTCGAACCCCAGGGGGGCTACAATGAGCAGTTCTTC.

The J gene is TRBJ2-5, the V gene TRBV5-1; 8 bases agree with TRBD1. In germline, CDR1 is SGHRS, CDR2 YFSETQ. This CDR3 region has 14 residues. Unmatched junction bases numbered 4, after V lost 6 bases and J lost 0 bases. The CDR3 protein is CASTSGQDQETQYF. DNA of the CDR3: TGCGCCAGCACGTCGGGACAGGACCAAGAGACCCAGTACTTC. Supplemented by reference TRBV5-1 and TRBJ2-5, the full variable domain reads KAGVTQTPRYLIKTRGQQVTLSCSPISGHRSVSWYQQTPGQGLQFLFEYFSETQRNKGNFPGRFSGRQFSNSRSEMNVSTLELGDSALYLCASTSGQDQETQYFGPGTRLLVL.

The chain uses TRBV27 and TRBJ1-5, with D possibly being TRBD1 (5 bases). V dropped 6 bases and J dropped 6 bases, with 12 bases sitting between them. The germline V gene encodes CDR1 MNHEY and CDR2 SMNVEV (reference sequence). The CDR3 spans 13 residues. The CDR3 is CASSPGLVQPQHF. The CDR3 DNA reads TGTGCCAGCAGCCCAGGGTTAGTTCAGCCCCAGCATTTT.

The rearrangement uses TRBV25-1 and TRBJ2-7, with D perhaps matching TRBD2 (7 bases). V gave up 6 bases and J gave up 5 bases, with 17 bases separating them. Germline CDR1 is MGHDK and CDR2 is SYGVNS. CDR3 size: 14 residues. The CDR3 loop is CASRAMGGPNEQYF. Written as DNA, the CDR3 is TGTGCCAGCAGGGCGATGGGGGGGCCCAACGAGCAGTACTTC.

This clone was picked up one time. J is TRBJ2-7 and V is TRBV6-6; the match to TRBD1 covers 9 bases. Germline V gene data show CDR1 as MNHNY and CDR2 as SVGAGI (reference sequence). V lost 6 bases to trimming and J lost 4 bases; unmatched junction nucleotides: 4. This CDR3 comprises 13 residues. The CDR3 DNA reads TGTGCCAGCAGGGAGGGACAGGGATACGAGCAGTACTTC. It yields the protein CASREGQGYEQYF.

The J gene is TRBJ2-7, the V gene TRBV19; D may be TRBD1 (6 bases). The CDR3 spans 18 residues. V was pared by 6 bases and J by 3 bases, with 27 bases between. CDR1 LNHDA and CDR2 SQIVND come from the germline V gene (reference sequence). Here the CDR3 DNA reads TGTGCCAGTAGGACACAGGGAAATGGGCCGATCCTGAGCTACGAGCAGTACTTC. Its translation: CASRTQGNGPILSYEQYF.

This chain links TRBV7-9 with TRBJ2-7, with 9 bases matching TRBD2. CDR3 length: 14 residues. Per the germline V gene, CDR1 is SEHNR and CDR2 is FQNEAQ (reference sequence). J gave up 3 bases and V 4 bases, and 4 bases lay outside the gene matches. CDR3 bases: TGTGCCAGCAGCTCTTTAGCGGGGGTCTACGAGCAGTACTTC. Its translation: CASSSLAGVYEQYF. The full variable domain, rest sourced from reference TRBV7-9 and TRBJ2-7, is DTGVSQNPRHKITKRGQNVTFRCDPISEHNRLYWYRQTLGQGPEFLTYFQNEAQLEKSRLLSDRFSAERPKGSFSTLEIQRTEQGDSAMYLCASSSLAGVYEQYFGPGTRLTVT.

A note on this clone: The same CDR3 arises from other DNA sequences in this sample as well. J is TRBJ2-7 and V is TRBV5-1; the D is unclear. The germline V gene has CDR1 SGHRS and CDR2 YFSETQ. This CDR3 has 13 residues. V gave up 0 bases and J gave up 3 bases, with 7 bases separating them. The CDR3 sequence: CASSLGGDYEQYF. CDR3 DNA sequence: TGCGCCAGCAGCTTGGGTGGAGACTACGAGCAGTACTTC.

The rearrangement uses TRBV5-6 and TRBJ1-1; D might be TRBD1 (5 bases). Germline V gene data show CDR1 as SGHDT and CDR2 as YYEEEE. This CDR3 has 16 amino acids. With 0 bases removed from V and 3 bases from J, the gap between germline ends came to 15 bases. CDR3 nucleotide sequence: TGTGCCAGCAGCTTGGCCTGGCCCTTAGGGGACACTGAAGCTTTCTTT. This encodes CASSLAWPLGDTEAFF.

This clone has a single count. The DNA of the CDR3 is TGTGCCAGCAGCCGCGGGACAGGGCCGCGTTTCTATGGCTACACCTTC. Residues: CASSRGTGPRFYGYTF. The chain carries TRBV5-8 and TRBJ1-2, with 9 bases identical to TRBD1. Trimming took 4 bases from V and 4 from J; bases not matched to a gene: 11. Per germline, CDR1 SGHTS and CDR2 YDEGEE. There are 16 residues in the CDR3.

The CDR3 here is CASSLSGQPSSGNTIYF. CDR3 nucleotides: TGCGCCAGCAGCTTGTCGGGACAGCCGAGCTCTGGAAACACCATATATTTT. This chain joins TRBV5-1 and TRBJ1-3, with 7 positions matching TRBD1. This CDR3 comprises 17 residues. Germline CDR1 reads SGHRS; CDR2 reads YFSETQ. Losses at the gene ends were 1 base for V and 0 bases for J; bases not matched to a gene: 7.

The CDR3 nucleotides are TGTGCCAGCAGTTTACGACCTGGGCTGAACACTGAAGCTTTCTTT. It codes for CASSLRPGLNTEAFF. The gene calls are TRBV27 and TRBJ1-1; D uncertain. Per germline, CDR1 MNHEY and CDR2 SMNVEV (reference sequence). CDR3 length equals 15 residues. Between the trimmed V and J ends, which lost 2 bases and 0 bases, there was a span of 10 bases.

This chain uses TRBV9 with TRBJ1-5, with D possibly TRBD1 on 5 matching bases. The CDR3 length is 15 residues. In germline, CDR1 is SGDLS, CDR2 YYNGEE. V lost 4 bases and J 8 bases, leaving 19 bases between the germline ends. The CDR3 protein is CASSLSPQGGEPQHF. Here the CDR3 DNA reads TGTGCCAGCAGCCTTAGCCCCCAGGGTGGGGAGCCCCAGCATTTT. The variable domain in full, with the rest retrieved from reference TRBV9 and TRBJ1-5, is DSGVTQTPKHLITATGQRVTLRCSPRSGDLSVYWYQQSLDQGLQFLIQYYNGEERAKGNILERFSAQQFPDLHSELNLSSLELGDSALYFCASSLSPQGGEPQHFGDGTRLSIL.